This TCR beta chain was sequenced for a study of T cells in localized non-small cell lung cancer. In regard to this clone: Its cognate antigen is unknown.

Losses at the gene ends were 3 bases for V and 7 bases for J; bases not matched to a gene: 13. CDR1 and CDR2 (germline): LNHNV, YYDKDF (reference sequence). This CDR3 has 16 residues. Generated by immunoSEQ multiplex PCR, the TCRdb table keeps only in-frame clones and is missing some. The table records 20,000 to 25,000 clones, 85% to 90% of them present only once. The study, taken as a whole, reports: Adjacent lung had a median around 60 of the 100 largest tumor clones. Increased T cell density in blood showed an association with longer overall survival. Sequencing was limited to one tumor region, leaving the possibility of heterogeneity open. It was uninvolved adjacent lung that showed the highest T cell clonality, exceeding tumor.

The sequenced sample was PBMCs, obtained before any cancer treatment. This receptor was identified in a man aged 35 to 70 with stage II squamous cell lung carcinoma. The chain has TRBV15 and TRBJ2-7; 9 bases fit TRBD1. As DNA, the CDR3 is TGTGCCACCAGCAGTACCGGGACAGGGTGGTACGGGGAGCAGTACTTC. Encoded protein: CATSSTGTGWYGEQYF.